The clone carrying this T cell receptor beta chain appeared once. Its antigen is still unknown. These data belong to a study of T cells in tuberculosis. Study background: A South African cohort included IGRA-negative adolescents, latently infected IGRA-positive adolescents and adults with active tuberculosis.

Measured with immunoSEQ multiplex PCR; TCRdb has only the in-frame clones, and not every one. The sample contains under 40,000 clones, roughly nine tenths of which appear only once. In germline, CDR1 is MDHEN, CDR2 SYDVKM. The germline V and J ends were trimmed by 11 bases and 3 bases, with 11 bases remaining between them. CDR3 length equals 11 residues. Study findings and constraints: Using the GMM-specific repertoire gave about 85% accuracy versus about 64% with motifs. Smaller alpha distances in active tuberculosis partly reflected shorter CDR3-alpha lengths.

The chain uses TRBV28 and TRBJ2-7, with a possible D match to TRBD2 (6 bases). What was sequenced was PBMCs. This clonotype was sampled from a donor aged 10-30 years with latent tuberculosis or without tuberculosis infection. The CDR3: CAAMGGYEQYF. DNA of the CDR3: TGTGCCGCAATGGGGGGCTACGAGCAGTACTTC.